This T cell receptor beta chain was recorded in a study of shared clonotypes between healthy human individuals. Findings and caveats of the study: Sequencing depth was predicted to influence how clonotypes are shared among donors.

This clone was found once. The antigen remains undetermined. Naive CD8 cells lacked CD45RO and underwent positive selection for CCR7, leaving out terminally differentiated effector memory CD45RA+ cells. The ends lost 0 bases at V and 7 bases at J; junction bases unmatched: 5. Germline V CDR1 and CDR2: GTSNPN, SVGIG (reference sequence). There are 15 residues in the CDR3. Method: immunoSEQ multiplex PCR; TCRdb's copy keeps in-frame clones and lacks some. The sample shows approximately 650,000 clones, nearly 97% of them seen only once. The chain is built from TRBV30 and TRBJ1-6; 8 bases fit TRBD1. The sequenced material came from naive CD8+ T cells sorted from blood. This sequence was found in a woman in her twenties or thirties in good health. The CDR3 loop reads CAWSVLSGGNSPLHF. The CDR3 DNA follows: TGTGCCTGGAGTGTACTGTCAGGGGGCAATTCACCCCTCCACTTT.